Following are 3 T cell receptor beta chains from one sample sequenced in a study of blood T cell repertoires in COVID-19. Assay: immunoSEQ multiplex PCR; the TCRdb copy retains only in-frame clones and omits some. The table records 130,000 or so clones, about 87% of them present only once. The sequenced material came from peripheral blood. The receptors shown here come from a middle-aged man with active COVID-19.

The chain couples TRBV5-4 to TRBJ1-2; no definite D call. The germline V gene has CDR1 SGHNT and CDR2 YYREEE (reference sequence). The CDR3 covers 15 residues. V was cut by 3 bases and J by 4 bases, with 16 bases left in between. CDR3 residues: CASSSFRVDVYGYTF. CDR3 nucleotides: TGTGCCAGCAGCTCCTTCCGGGTTGACGTCTATGGCTACACCTTC.

This chain joins TRBV21-1 and TRBJ1-5. TRBV21-1 is reported as a pseudogene. CDR3 length: 15 amino acids. CDR3: CASSCGNYSNQPQHF. CDR3 bases: TGTGCCAGCAGCTGCGGGAATTATAGCAATCAGCCCCAGCATTTT.

This clone was observed a few times. The chain is built from TRBV27 and TRBJ2-2; 7 nucleotides align to TRBD1. V lost 6 bases, J lost 2 bases, and 9 bases stayed unmatched. The CDR3 is made up of 16 amino acids. Per the germline V gene, CDR1 is MNHEY and CDR2 is SMNVEV (reference sequence). The CDR3 DNA reads TGTGCCAGCAGCTACGGGACAGTAGTCAACACCGGGGAGCTGTTTTTT. Amino acids: CASSYGTVVNTGELFF.